This entry features one TCR beta chain sequence. In the original analysis: Reference gene primer amplification yielded estimated nucleated cell counts. Here immunoSEQ multiplex PCR was the method, and the copy in TCRdb shows in-frame clones only, minus some. V and J calls plus clone size are reproduced from that table; the DNA served to infer D and trimming. The table has about 220,000 clones, roughly 82% seen once. The CDR3 extends over 13 amino acids. Germline loops: CDR1 SGHRS, CDR2 YFSETQ. J gave up 6 bases and V 4 bases, and 6 bases lay outside the gene matches. The data were taken from a study of blood T cell repertoires in COVID-19. Looking at the study overall: Material from acute and convalescent COVID-19 was sourced from the United States, Italy and Spain. Nucleic acid was either cDNA or gDNA, and it came from T cells, B-cell-depleted T cells, or PBMCs.

The sequence was obtained from a woman between 70 and 85 years old with acute or convalescent COVID-19. The specimen was peripheral blood. The J gene is TRBJ1-2, the V gene TRBV5-1, with TRBD1 matching 7 bases. CDR3 DNA: TGCGCCAGCAGCCGAACAGGGGAGGATGGCTACACCTTC. Residues: CASSRTGEDGYTF.